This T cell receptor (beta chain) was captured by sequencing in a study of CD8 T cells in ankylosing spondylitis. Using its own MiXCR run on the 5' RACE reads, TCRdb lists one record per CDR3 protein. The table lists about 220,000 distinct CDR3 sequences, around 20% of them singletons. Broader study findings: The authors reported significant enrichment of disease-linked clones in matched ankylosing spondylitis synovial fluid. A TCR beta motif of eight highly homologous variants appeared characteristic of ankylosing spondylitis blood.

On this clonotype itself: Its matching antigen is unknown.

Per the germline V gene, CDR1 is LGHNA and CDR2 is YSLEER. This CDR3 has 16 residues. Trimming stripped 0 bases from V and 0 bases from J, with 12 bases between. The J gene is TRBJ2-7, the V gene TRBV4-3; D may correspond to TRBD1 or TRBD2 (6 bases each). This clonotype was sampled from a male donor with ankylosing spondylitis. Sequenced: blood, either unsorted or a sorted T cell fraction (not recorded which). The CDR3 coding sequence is TGCGCCAGCAGCCAAGAAGTAGGGGGGAGCTCCTACGAGCAGTACTTC. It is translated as CASSQEVGGSSYEQYF.